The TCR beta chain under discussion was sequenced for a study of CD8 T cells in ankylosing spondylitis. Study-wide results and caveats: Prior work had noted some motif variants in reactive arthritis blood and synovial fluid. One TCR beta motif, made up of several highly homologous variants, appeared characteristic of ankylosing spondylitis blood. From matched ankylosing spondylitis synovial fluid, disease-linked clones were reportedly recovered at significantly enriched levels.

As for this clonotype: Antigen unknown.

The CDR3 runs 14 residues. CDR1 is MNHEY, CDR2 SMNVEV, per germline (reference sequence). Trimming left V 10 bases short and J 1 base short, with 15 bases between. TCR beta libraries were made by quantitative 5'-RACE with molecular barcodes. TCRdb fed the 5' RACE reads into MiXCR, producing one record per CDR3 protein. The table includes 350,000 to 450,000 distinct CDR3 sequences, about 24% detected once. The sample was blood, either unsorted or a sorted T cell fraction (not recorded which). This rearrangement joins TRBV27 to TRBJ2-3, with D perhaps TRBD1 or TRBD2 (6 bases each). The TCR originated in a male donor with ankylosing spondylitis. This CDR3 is CATNRGQGTDTQYF. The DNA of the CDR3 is TGTGCCACCAACCGGGGGCAGGGCACAGATACGCAGTATTTT.